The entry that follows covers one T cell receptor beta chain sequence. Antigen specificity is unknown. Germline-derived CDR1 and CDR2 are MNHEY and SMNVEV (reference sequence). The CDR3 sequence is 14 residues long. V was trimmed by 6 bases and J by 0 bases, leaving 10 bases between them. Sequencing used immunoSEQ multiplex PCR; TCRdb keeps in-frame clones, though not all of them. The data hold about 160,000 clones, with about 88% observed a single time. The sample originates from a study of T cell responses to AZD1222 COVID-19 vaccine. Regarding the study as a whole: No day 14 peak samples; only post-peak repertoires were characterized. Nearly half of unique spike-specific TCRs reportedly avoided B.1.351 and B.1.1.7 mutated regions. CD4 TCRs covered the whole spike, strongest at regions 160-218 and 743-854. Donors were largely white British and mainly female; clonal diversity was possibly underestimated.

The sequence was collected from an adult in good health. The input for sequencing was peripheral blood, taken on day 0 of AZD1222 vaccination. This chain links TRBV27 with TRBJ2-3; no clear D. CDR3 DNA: TGTGCCAGCAGCTCAACACCTAGCACAGATACGCAGTATTTT. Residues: CASSSTPSTDTQYF.